This T cell receptor (beta chain) was sequenced for a study of OX40 agonist ivuxolimab in advanced cancers. Germline-derived CDR1 and CDR2 are SGHNT and YYREEE (reference sequence). Trimming at V came to 4 bases and at J to 7 bases, leaving 16 bases not matched to a gene. This CDR3 has 17 amino acids. The assay was immunoSEQ multiplex PCR, and TCRdb's table has in-frame clones only and misses some. The sample lists about 150,000 clones, 85% to 95% occurring once. The rearrangement joins TRBV5-4 to TRBJ2-5; 10 bases are shared with TRBD2. The clonotype originates from an adult with an advanced solid tumor such as melanoma, head and neck, liver or kidney cancer. The sample in question was CD4+ or CD8+ T cells sorted from blood, obtained in a trial of the OX40 agonist ivuxolimab. The CDR3 DNA reads as TGTGCCAGCAGCGAGGGACTAGCGAGAGGAAGAGTAGGGACCCAGTACTTC. Residues: CASSEGLARGRVGTQYF.